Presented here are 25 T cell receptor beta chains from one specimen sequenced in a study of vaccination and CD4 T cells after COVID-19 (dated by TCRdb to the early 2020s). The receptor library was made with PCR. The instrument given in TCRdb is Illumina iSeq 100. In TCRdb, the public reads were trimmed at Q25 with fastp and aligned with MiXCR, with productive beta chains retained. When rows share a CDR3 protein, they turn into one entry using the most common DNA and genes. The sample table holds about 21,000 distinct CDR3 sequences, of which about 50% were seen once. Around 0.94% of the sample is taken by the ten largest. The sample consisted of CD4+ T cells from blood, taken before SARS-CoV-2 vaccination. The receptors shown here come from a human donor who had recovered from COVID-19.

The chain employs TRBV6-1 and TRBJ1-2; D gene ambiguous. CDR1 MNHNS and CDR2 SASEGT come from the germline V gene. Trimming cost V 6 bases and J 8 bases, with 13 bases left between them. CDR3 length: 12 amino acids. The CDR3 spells CASRFGEGGYTF. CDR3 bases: TGTGCCAGCAGGTTTGGGGAAGGAGGCTACACCTTC.

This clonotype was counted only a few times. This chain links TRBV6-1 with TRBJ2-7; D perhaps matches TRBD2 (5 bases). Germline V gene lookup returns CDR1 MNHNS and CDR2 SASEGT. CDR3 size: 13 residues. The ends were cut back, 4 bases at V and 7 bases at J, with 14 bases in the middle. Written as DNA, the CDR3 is TGTGCCAGCAGTGGGACTCTCCTGGGGGAGCAGTACTTC. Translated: CASSGTLLGEQYF.

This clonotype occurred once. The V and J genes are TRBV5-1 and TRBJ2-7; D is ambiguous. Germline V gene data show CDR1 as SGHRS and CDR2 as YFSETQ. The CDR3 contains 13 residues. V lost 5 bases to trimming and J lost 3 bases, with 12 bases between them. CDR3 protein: CASRLEALYEQYF. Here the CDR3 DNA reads TGCGCCAGCAGACTGGAAGCGCTCTACGAGCAGTACTTC. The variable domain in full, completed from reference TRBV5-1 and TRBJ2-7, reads KAGVTQTPRYLIKTRGQQVTLSCSPISGHRSVSWYQQTPGQGLQFLFEYFSETQRNKGNFPGRFSGRQFSNSRSEMNVSTLELGDSALYLCASRLEALYEQYFGPGTRLTVT.

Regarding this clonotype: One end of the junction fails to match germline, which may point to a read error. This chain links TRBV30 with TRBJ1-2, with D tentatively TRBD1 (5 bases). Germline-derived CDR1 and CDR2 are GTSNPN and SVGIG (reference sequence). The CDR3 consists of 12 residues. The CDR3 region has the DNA TGTGCCTGGACCTACGCGGCAGGGTGGTGTAACTTC. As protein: CAWTYAAGWCNF.

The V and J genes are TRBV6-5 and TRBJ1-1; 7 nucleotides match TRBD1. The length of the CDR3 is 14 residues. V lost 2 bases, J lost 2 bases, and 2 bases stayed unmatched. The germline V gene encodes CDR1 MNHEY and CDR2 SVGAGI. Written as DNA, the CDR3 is TGTGCCAGCAGTTACGACAGGGCAAACACTGAAGCTTTCTTT. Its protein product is CASSYDRANTEAFF.

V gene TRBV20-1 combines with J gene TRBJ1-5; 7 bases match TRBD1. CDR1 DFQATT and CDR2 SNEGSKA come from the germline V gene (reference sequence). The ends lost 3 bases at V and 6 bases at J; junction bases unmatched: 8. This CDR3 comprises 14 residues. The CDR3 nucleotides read TGCAGTGCTAGCGAGGGGGCGCAGGGTCAGCCCCAGCATTTT. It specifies CSASEGAQGQPQHF.

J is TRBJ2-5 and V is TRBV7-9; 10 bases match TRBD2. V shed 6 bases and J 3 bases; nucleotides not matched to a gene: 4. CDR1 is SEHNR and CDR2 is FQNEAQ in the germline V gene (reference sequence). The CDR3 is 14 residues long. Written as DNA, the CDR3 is TGTGCCAGCAGATCAGCGGGAGGGAAAGAGACCCAGTACTTC. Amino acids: CASRSAGGKETQYF.

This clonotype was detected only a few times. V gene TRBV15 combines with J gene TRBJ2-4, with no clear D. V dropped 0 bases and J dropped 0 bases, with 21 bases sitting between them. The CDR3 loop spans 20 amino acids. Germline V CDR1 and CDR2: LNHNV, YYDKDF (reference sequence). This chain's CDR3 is CATSRDNLGLRILAKNIQYF. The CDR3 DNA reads TGTGCCACCAGCAGAGATAACTTGGGCCTAAGGATCTTAGCCAAAAACATTCAGTACTTC. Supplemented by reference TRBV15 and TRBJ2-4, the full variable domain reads DAMVIQNPRYQVTQFGKPVTLSCSQTLNHNVMYWYQQKSSQAPKLLFHYYDKDFNNEADTPDNFQSRRPNTSFCFLDIRSPGLGDTAMYLCATSRDNLGLRILAKNIQYFGAGTRLSVL.

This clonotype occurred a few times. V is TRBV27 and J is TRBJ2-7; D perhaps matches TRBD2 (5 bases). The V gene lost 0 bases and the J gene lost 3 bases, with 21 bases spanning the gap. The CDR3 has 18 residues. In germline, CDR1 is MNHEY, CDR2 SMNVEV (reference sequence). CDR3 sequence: CASSLSPGGPTLIYEQYF. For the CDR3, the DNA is TGTGCCAGCAGTTTATCTCCCGGCGGGCCAACATTAATCTACGAGCAGTACTTC.

For the CDR3, the DNA is TGTGCCAGCATCAAACAGGGAAGTGGTGGCTACACCTTC. Translated, it gives CASIKQGSGGYTF. The J gene is TRBJ1-2, the V gene TRBV6-1; TRBD1 might be the D (6 bases). CDR3 length: 13 residues. V gave up 7 bases and J gave up 7 bases, with 16 bases separating them. CDR1 and CDR2 from the germline V gene are MNHNS and SASEGT.

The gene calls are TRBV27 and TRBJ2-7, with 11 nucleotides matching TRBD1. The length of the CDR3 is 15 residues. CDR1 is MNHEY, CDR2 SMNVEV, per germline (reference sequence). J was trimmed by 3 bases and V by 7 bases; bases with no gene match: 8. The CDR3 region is CASIEGDRGIYEQYF. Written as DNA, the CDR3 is TGTGCCAGCATTGAAGGGGACAGGGGGATCTACGAGCAGTACTTC.

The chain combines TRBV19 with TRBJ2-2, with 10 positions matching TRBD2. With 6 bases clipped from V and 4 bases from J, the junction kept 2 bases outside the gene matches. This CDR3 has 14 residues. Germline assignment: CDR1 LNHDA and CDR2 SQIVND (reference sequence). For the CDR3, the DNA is TGTGCCAGTAGCCCTAGCGGGGGCACCGGGGAGCTGTTTTTT. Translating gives CASSPSGGTGELFF.

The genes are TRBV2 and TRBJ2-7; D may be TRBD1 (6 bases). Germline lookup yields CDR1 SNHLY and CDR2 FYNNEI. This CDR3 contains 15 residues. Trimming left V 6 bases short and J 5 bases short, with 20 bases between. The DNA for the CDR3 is TGTGCCAGCAGCCCAACCCAGGGACAAGGCGACGAGCAGTACTTC. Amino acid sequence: CASSPTQGQGDEQYF.

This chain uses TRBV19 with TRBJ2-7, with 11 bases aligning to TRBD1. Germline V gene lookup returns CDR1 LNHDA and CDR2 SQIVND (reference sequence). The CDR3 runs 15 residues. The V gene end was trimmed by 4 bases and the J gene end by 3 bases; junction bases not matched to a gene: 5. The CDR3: CASSTSGTGGYEQYF. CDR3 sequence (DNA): TGTGCCAGTAGTACCTCCGGGACAGGGGGCTACGAGCAGTACTTC.

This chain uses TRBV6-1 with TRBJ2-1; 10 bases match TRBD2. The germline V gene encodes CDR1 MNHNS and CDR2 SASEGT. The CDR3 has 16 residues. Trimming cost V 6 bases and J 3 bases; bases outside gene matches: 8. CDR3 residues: CASSREAGGVYNEQFF. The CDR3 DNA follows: TGTGCCAGCAGCCGTGAAGCGGGAGGGGTCTACAATGAGCAGTTCTTC.

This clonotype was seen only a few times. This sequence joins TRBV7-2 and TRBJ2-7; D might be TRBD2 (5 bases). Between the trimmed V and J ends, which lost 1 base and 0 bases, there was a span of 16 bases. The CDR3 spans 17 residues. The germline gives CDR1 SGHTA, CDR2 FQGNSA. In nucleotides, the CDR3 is TGTGCCAGCAGCTTAGATCCTTGGGGAGCCCCCTCCTACGAGCAGTACTTC. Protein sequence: CASSLDPWGAPSYEQYF.

The CDR3 sequence is CASRSGGSNEQFF. CDR3 DNA: TGTGCCAGCAGGTCAGGGGGGAGTAATGAGCAGTTCTTC. This rearrangement joins TRBV6-2 or TRBV6-3 to TRBJ2-1; D is possibly TRBD1 (7 bases). The CDR3 extends over 13 amino acids. From germline, CDR1 is MNHEY and CDR2 SVGEGT. Trimming cost V 6 bases and J 7 bases, with 13 bases left between them.

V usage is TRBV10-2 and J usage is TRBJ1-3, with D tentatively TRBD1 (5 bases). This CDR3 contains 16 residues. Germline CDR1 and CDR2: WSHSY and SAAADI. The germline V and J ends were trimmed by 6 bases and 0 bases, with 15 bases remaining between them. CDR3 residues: CASRTMDTFSGNTIYF. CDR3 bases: TGCGCCAGCAGGACGATGGACACTTTCTCTGGAAACACCATATATTTT.

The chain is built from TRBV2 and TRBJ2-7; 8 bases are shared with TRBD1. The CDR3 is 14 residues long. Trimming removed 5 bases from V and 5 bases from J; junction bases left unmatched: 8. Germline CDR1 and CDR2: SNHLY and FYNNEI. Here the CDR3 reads CASSPDRVVHEQYF. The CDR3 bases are TGTGCCAGCAGTCCGGACAGGGTAGTCCACGAGCAGTACTTC.

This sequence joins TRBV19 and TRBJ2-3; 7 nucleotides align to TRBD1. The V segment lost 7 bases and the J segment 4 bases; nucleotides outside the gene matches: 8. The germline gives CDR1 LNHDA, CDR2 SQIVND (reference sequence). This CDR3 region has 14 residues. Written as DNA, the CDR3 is TGTGCCAGTAATCGGCAGGGGGTGGCAGATACGCAGTATTTT. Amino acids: CASNRQGVADTQYF.

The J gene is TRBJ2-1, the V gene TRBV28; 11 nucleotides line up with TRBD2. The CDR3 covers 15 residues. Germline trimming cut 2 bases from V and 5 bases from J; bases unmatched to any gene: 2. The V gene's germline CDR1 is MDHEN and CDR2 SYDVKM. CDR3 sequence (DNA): TGTGCCAGCAGTTTAACTAGCGGGAGAAACAATGAGCAGTTCTTC. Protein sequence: CASSLTSGRNNEQFF.

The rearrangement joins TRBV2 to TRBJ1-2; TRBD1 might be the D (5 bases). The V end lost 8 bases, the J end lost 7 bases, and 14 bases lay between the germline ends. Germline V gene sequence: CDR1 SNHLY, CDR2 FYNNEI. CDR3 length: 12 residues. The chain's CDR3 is CASHRSFGGYTF. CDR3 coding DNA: TGTGCCAGCCACAGGAGTTTTGGTGGCTACACCTTC.

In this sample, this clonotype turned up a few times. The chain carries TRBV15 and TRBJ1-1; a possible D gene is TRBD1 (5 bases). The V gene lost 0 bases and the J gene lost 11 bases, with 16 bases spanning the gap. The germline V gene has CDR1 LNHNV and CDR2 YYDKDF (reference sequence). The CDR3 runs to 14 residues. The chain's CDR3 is CATSRDKAGNSAFF. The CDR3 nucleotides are TGTGCCACCAGCAGAGATAAGGCAGGGAATTCGGCTTTCTTT.

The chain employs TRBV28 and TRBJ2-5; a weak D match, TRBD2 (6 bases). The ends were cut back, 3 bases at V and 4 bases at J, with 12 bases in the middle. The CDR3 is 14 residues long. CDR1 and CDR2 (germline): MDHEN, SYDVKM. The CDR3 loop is CASSFRDWGETQYF. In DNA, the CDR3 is TGTGCCAGCAGTTTCCGGGACTGGGGAGAGACCCAGTACTTC.

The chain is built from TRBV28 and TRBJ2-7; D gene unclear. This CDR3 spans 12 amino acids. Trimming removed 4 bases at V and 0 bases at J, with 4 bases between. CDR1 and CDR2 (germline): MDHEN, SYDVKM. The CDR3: CASSSTSYEQYF. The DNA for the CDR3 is TGTGCCAGCAGTTCTACCTCCTACGAGCAGTACTTC.